One sample yielded the 19 T cell receptor beta chains listed below, sequenced in a study of cytomegalovirus exposure and HLA in healthy donors. Here immunoSEQ multiplex PCR was the method, and the copy in TCRdb shows in-frame clones only, minus some. The sample lists 170,000 or so clones, 80% to 85% occurring once. The material sequenced was PBMCs. Receptor source: a woman aged 18-30 years in good health and CMV-seropositive.

This sequence joins TRBV13 and TRBJ1-3; D remains ambiguous. The CDR3 covers 15 residues. Trimming cost V 4 bases and J 0 bases, with 10 bases left between them. Germline V gene sequence: CDR1 PRHDT, CDR2 FYEKMQ (reference sequence). In nucleotides, the CDR3 is TGTGCCAGCAGCTCCCCTACCTACTCTGGAAACACCATATATTTT. Translation: CASSSPTYSGNTIYF.

This clone was found once. This chain joins TRBV15 and TRBJ2-1; 8 bases agree with TRBD2. There are 15 residues in the CDR3. Germline V gives CDR1 LNHNV, CDR2 YYDKDF (reference sequence). Trimming at V came to 5 bases and at J to 1 base, leaving 4 bases not matched to a gene. The CDR3 reads CATSERGMSYNEQFF. Here the CDR3 DNA reads TGTGCCACCAGCGAGCGGGGGATGTCCTACAATGAGCAGTTCTTC.

V and J are TRBV7-2 and TRBJ2-2, with TRBD2 matching over 9 bases. CDR1 and CDR2 from the germline V gene are SGHTA and FQGNSA. Trimming removed 2 bases from V and 4 bases from J; junction bases left unmatched: 5. This CDR3 has 16 amino acids. The CDR3: CASSLMSGGRTGELFF. CDR3 nucleotide sequence: TGTGCCAGCAGCTTAATGAGCGGGGGGCGCACCGGGGAGCTGTTTTTT.

This chain joins TRBV9 and TRBJ2-3; 8 positions agree with TRBD2. V trimming: 0 bases; J trimming: 4 bases; junction bases outside the gene matches: 10. This CDR3 spans 17 amino acids. CDR1 SGDLS and CDR2 YYNGEE come from the germline V gene. The CDR3 spells CASSVGGVGGAPDTQYF. DNA for the CDR3: TGTGCCAGCAGCGTAGGAGGGGTCGGGGGGGCCCCAGATACGCAGTATTTT. The entire variable domain, with the rest obtained from reference TRBV9 and TRBJ2-3, is as follows: DSGVTQTPKHLITATGQRVTLRCSPRSGDLSVYWYQQSLDQGLQFLIQYYNGEERAKGNILERFSAQQFPDLHSELNLSSLELGDSALYFCASSVGGVGGAPDTQYFGPGTRLTVL.

This sequence joins TRBV27 and TRBJ2-6; no firm D call. V lost 2 bases, J lost 0 bases, and 8 bases lay in between. This CDR3 is 16 amino acids long. Germline-derived CDR1 and CDR2 are MNHEY and SMNVEV (reference sequence). The CDR3 bases are TGTGCCAGCAGTTTACTGTTGAGCTCTGGGGCCAACGTCCTGACTTTC. Its translation is CASSLLLSSGANVLTF.

The chain joins TRBV5-5 to TRBJ2-5, with 8 bases identical to TRBD1. The CDR3 is 14 amino acids. CDR1 and CDR2 (germline): SGHKS, YYEKEE (reference sequence). The junction had 4 bases not matched to a gene; V was cut back by 4 bases and J by 2 bases. This CDR3 is CASSMRTGQETQYF. The CDR3 DNA reads as TGTGCCAGCAGCATGCGGACAGGGCAAGAGACCCAGTACTTC.

The V gene is TRBV19, the J gene TRBJ1-1; D is possibly TRBD1 (5 bases). The CDR3 is 14 residues long. Germline lookup yields CDR1 LNHDA and CDR2 SQIVND (reference sequence). V was clipped by 3 bases and J by 1 base, with 9 bases between them. CDR3 sequence (DNA): TGTGCCAGTAGTATCCGGACAAAGAACACTGAAGCTTTCTTT. This sequence encodes CASSIRTKNTEAFF.

V is TRBV10-3 and J is TRBJ1-5; D possibly corresponds to TRBD1 (6 bases). The V gene's germline CDR1 is ENHRY and CDR2 SYGVKD. The V gene lost 9 bases and the J gene lost 1 base, with 13 bases spanning the gap. The CDR3 runs to 14 residues. CDR3 protein: CAIADSDSNQPQHF. The CDR3, as DNA: TGTGCCATAGCGGACAGCGACAGCAATCAGCCCCAGCATTTT.

This clone showed up just once. The J gene is TRBJ1-3, the V gene TRBV7-2; D unclear. CDR1 SGHTA and CDR2 FQGNSA come from the germline V gene. The CDR3 loop spans 16 amino acids. Trimming took off 1 base at V and 1 base at J, with 11 bases between the two ends. The CDR3 protein is CASSLVRSRSGNTIYF. In nucleotides, the CDR3 is TGTGCCAGCAGCTTAGTCAGATCTAGGTCTGGAAACACCATATATTTT.

J is TRBJ1-5 and V is TRBV19, with D possibly TRBD1 on 5 matching bases. Between the trimmed V and J ends, which lost 5 bases and 0 bases, there was a span of 11 bases. The germline V gene encodes CDR1 LNHDA and CDR2 SQIVND (reference sequence). The CDR3 totals 15 residues. The CDR3 spells CASSWTFNSNQPQHF. Here the CDR3 DNA reads TGTGCCAGTAGTTGGACATTTAATAGCAATCAGCCCCAGCATTTT.

The CDR3 protein is CASSVGAGTGSYEQYF. The CDR3 DNA reads as TGTGCCAGCAGCGTAGGAGCCGGGACTGGTTCCTACGAGCAGTACTTC. The V gene is TRBV9, the J gene TRBJ2-7; possibly TRBD2 for D (6 bases). Germline assignment: CDR1 SGDLS and CDR2 YYNGEE. This CDR3 is built from 16 residues. The V gene lost 0 bases and the J gene lost 1 base, with 14 bases spanning the gap.

The chain joins TRBV10-3 to TRBJ1-1, with D perhaps TRBD1 (6 bases). V shed 6 bases and J shed 0 bases, with 11 bases lying between them. The CDR3 is made up of 14 amino acids. The V gene's germline CDR1 is ENHRY and CDR2 SYGVKD. The CDR3 region is CAIRKGQLNTEAFF. CDR3 DNA: TGTGCCATCAGAAAGGGACAATTGAACACTGAAGCTTTCTTT.

J is TRBJ1-4 and V is TRBV19; a weak D match, TRBD1 (6 bases). Germline assignment: CDR1 LNHDA and CDR2 SQIVND (reference sequence). Between the trimmed V and J ends, which lost 4 bases and 0 bases, there was a span of 9 bases. The CDR3 is made up of 15 amino acids. The CDR3 region is CASSTGDATNEKLFF. DNA of the CDR3: TGTGCCAGTAGTACAGGGGATGCAACTAATGAAAAACTGTTTTTT.

The chain couples TRBV5-1 to TRBJ2-5; D gene unclear. The ends were cut back, 0 bases at V and 1 base at J, with 4 bases in the middle. Germline assignment: CDR1 SGHRS and CDR2 YFSETQ. The CDR3 has 13 residues. The CDR3 here is CASSLDSQETQYF. CDR3 coding DNA: TGCGCCAGCAGCTTGGACAGCCAAGAGACCCAGTACTTC.

The genes are TRBV5-6 and TRBJ2-2; 7 bases are shared with TRBD1. J lost 0 bases, V lost 4 bases, and 6 bases had no gene match. The germline CDR1 and CDR2 sequences are SGHDT and YYEEEE. This CDR3 comprises 16 residues. The CDR3 DNA is TGTGCCAGCAGCCTTGTGGGACAGTCGAACACCGGGGAGCTGTTTTTT. It is translated as CASSLVGQSNTGELFF.

The chain recombines TRBV7-8 with TRBJ1-3; 7 bases agree with TRBD1. The CDR3 length is 14 residues. Germline loops: CDR1 SGHVS, CDR2 FQNEAQ. J lost 2 bases, V lost 7 bases, and 5 bases had no gene match. CDR3 in amino acids: CASTKTGTGNTIYF. DNA for the CDR3: TGTGCCAGCACCAAGACAGGGACTGGAAACACCATATATTTT.

This clone was seen more than once but under ten times. The genes are TRBV6-4 and TRBJ2-1; TRBD2 matches at 12 bases. The CDR3 extends over 14 amino acids. Germline lookup yields CDR1 MRHNA and CDR2 SNTAGT. Germline trimming cut 5 bases from V and 6 bases from J; bases unmatched to any gene: 2. The CDR3 loop is CASSMGLAGNEQFF. The DNA of the CDR3 is TGTGCCAGCAGTATGGGACTAGCGGGCAATGAGCAGTTCTTC.

V and J are TRBV27 and TRBJ1-4; 7 bases map to TRBD1. Germline lookup yields CDR1 MNHEY and CDR2 SMNVEV (reference sequence). Trimming removed 8 bases from V and 7 bases from J; junction bases left unmatched: 10. This CDR3 spans 14 amino acids. Here the CDR3 reads CASGPGQWGEKLFF. CDR3 in DNA: TGTGCCAGCGGTCCGGGACAGTGGGGTGAAAAACTGTTTTTT.

This clone has just a few counts. The V and J genes are TRBV12-5 and TRBJ1-1; D gene uncertain. CDR1 and CDR2 from the germline V gene are LGHNT and FRNRAP. The CDR3 loop spans 11 amino acids. V was clipped by 5 bases and J by 6 bases, with 7 bases between them. CDR3 protein: CASGLYSEAFF. The CDR3 DNA sequence: TGTGCTAGTGGTCTATATTCTGAAGCTTTCTTT.